This entry features one TCR beta chain sequence. It lacks a known antigen. No quality values exist for individual bases; no much larger clone is one base distant. Library creation used the immunoSEQ multiplex PCR assay. For the multiplex PCR, a mixture combining 60 forward primers for TCR Vbeta segments and 13 reverse primers for TCR Jbeta segments was used. A multiplex PCR assay on genomic DNA amplified the CDR3 region of rearranged TCR beta genes. On the Illumina HiSeq System, the amplified TCR beta libraries were sequenced as 87-base-pair reads. The authors' pipeline ran thus. A later analysis tallied approximately 87 million unique TCR beta chains across the 650 to 750 repertoires, and about 12 million of those chains were shared by two or more donors. Raw reads were error-corrected and collapsed into unique sequences by a nearest-neighbor algorithm in which closely related sequences were merged to remove PCR and sequencing errors. To assign V, D and J gene segments, CDR3 sequences were aligned to IMGT reference sequences. For a sequence to be retained, at least a six-nucleotide match to both a V gene segment and a J gene segment was required. Rearrangements were classified as productive when the CDR3 lacked stop codons and remained in frame with V and J, and all other rearrangements were classified as non-productive. CDR3 was defined by IMGT convention, running from the second conserved V-encoded cysteine to the conserved J-encoded phenylalanine. Sequences without an unambiguous match to a single V gene segment were excluded from the earlier analysis of 450 to 750 of the donors. In an earlier analysis of several hundred of the donors, V segments were called functional above 56.7% productive rearrangements and were called segregating when the between-donor standard deviation exceeded 5%. A statistical classification framework was developed to diagnose cytomegalovirus status using the catalog of TCR beta chain sequences. In a later analysis, TCR nucleotide sequences were compared against IMGT/GENE-DB human TR gene sequences so that V and J genes could be assigned. In a later analysis, CDR3 sequences and most-parsimonious VDJ recombination scenarios were assigned using the TCRdist pipeline. In a later analysis, every TCR beta chain was defined by the combination of its CDR3 amino acid sequence and its V-gene family, and reads without a unique V-gene family were dropped. To address suspected cross-contamination and a sequencing artifact, a later analysis removed approximately 590 highly shared, low-generation-probability nucleotide sequences. In a later analysis, a clonal expansion index was calculated for each public chain from normalized within-repertoire ranks of inferred template counts. Generation probabilities in a later analysis came from a VDJ recombination model fitted to out-of-frame rearrangements, and those results were checked against IGoR. In a later analysis, TCR-TCR, TCR-HLA and TCR-CMV co-occurrence was scored with hypergeometric tests, and a repertoire-size bias correction was applied to TCR pairs. False discovery rates were estimated in a later analysis by permuting HLA or CMV assignments 20 times. A later analysis grouped co-occurring TCRs with DBSCAN, adding TCRdist sequence similarity when clustering within HLA-allele-positive subsets. Repertoires with fewer than 30,000 or more than 120,000 public chains were left out of co-occurrence clustering, as were a handful of repertoires with anomalous nucleotide sharing. What TCRdb holds here is the immuneACCESS table cut down to in-frame rearrangements. Part of the clones is not present; checked against another copy, under half of the missing clones reflect an unresolved V gene, and the others are unexplained. That table furnishes V, J and clone size, whereas the DNA furnished D and trimming. This sample lists under 70,000 clones; roughly 73% were detected once. Approximately 4.7% of the sample comes from the top ten.

The cohort consisted of 666 healthy bone marrow donors. At the time of sampling, all cohort members were nominally healthy, though unrecorded immune exposures were likely present. The donor was CMV seropositive and was included in the group of 289 seropositive cohort members. Each donor provided a peripheral blood sample, and peripheral blood mononuclear cells were used for TCR beta sequencing. The Qiagen DNeasy Blood Extraction Kit was used to extract genomic DNA from the blood cell samples. This sample is drawn from a study of cytomegalovirus exposure and HLA in healthy donors (dated by TCRdb to the late 2010s). As for the study more broadly: An earlier analysis of some 600 of the donors reported 276 Gb of sequence data and 90 million to 120 million unique TCR beta sequences obtained from approximately 180 million T cells. An early release that covered some 630 HLA-typed donors contained approximately 320 gigabases of sequencing data and 85 million to 100 million unique TCR sequences. Among the roughly 400 genotyped donors, around 81% belonged to the genetic ancestry cluster associated with self-reported Caucasian donors. The aim of the study was to test whether cataloging public T cell receptors could identify signatures of past pathogen exposure. The study profiled the T cell repertoires of more than 500 subjects by immunosequencing and related them to cytomegalovirus serostatus. A separate validation cohort of about 110 different subjects was used in addition to the approximately 640-subject first cohort. To predict cytomegalovirus infection status, the study combined high-throughput TCR immunosequencing, statistical association of individual TCRs with disease status, and machine learning. To study patterns of TCR occurrence, a later analysis re-analyzed previously published TCR beta repertoires from 550 to 800 donors and added high-resolution HLA genotyping. In the later analysis, no new phenotypic data were used to find candidate immune exposures; instead, reliance was placed on TCR beta sequences and their occurrence across donors. An earlier analysis of several hundred of the donors applied high-throughput TCR beta sequencing to assess whether each TCR beta V gene segment acted as functional or pseudogenic. Donor age, sex, ethnicity and CMV serostatus were compiled alongside the repertoire data. Genome-wide SNP genotypes for about three fifths of the roughly 700 donors were used in a later genetic analysis, which treated that subset as a discovery cohort. All discovery cohort repertoires had been generated using a single sequencing platform. HLA typing covered class I and class II loci at four-digit resolution. The number of donors typed differed by locus, with roughly 620-640 for A, B, C, DRB1 and DQB1, 522 for DQA1, 600 to 610 for DPA1, and about 450 for DPB1. About five DR-DQ haplotypes were treated as single units for association and clustering because of strong linkage in the cohort. Among some 410 genotyped donors of the cohort, an average of 235,054 unique TCR beta nucleotide sequences were sequenced per donor, around 20% of them non-productive. What the research found in general, with its limitations: A later analysis associated about 17,000 TCR beta sequences with specific HLA alleles at a false discovery rate of 0.05. It was suggested by the authors that the approach could potentially be generalized to other disease states and immunological phenotypes. In this cohort, only TCR beta chains were sequenced, and detectable features were limited by the absence of alpha or paired-chain data. Most CMV-associated TCR beta chains appeared to be HLA-restricted in a later analysis, and the HLA associations seemed to be driven largely by CMV exposure. Because HLA typing was missing for some donors at each locus, association tests included only the typed subset. Presence/absence analyses assumed roughly uniform sequencing depth across donors, an assumption that may not hold. The only immune exposure information available for the cohort was CMV serostatus. An earlier analysis of approximately 570 of the donors showed that most TCR beta V segments appeared in productive rearrangements either about 90% or about 30% of the time, which broadly matched IMGT annotations. Assigning TCR associations to individual alleles was difficult when HLA alleles, especially DR and DQ, strongly co-occurred. According to a later analysis, parvovirus B19, influenza, CMV and Epstein-Barr virus appeared linked to several top co-occurrence clusters. The study gave a list of under 200 TCR beta chains associated with cytomegalovirus. Three of the identified cytomegalovirus-associated TCR beta chains were confirmed in vitro to be specific for cytomegalovirus antigens. The classifier was reported to diagnose cytomegalovirus status with high specificity and sensitivity in both the original cohort and the validation cohort. Seventeen rarely observed V segments, including chromosome 9 orphons, were excluded from the earlier analysis of several hundred of the donors because counts were too low. A later analysis found that HLA-associated TCR beta chains were more clonally expanded and had lower generation probabilities than equally common non-associated chains. A cluster of highly shared sequence variants was judged likely to be a technical artifact of the sequencing pipeline. Compared with the roughly 670-donor mean, donors in an Asian-associated ancestry cluster had fewer N-insertions in productive TCRs, according to a later genetic analysis. An association between a missense DCLRE1C variant and V-gene and J-gene trimming of TCR beta chains was found in a later genetic analysis and replicated in an independent cohort. Most TCR sequences were observed very rarely across donors, whereas some public TCRs were present in many individuals. According to a later analysis, TCR association rates differed among HLA loci, with DRB1 alleles showing the most associated TCRs and HLA-C alleles showing the fewest. Linkage disequilibrium might explain the correlated functional status among segregating V segments, but an unknown experimental factor could not be excluded. Some IMGT-functional V segments, including TRBV6-2 and TRBV6-3, could not be distinguished by the 87-base-pair reads and were therefore excluded. A further reported finding was that TCR beta sequences accurately predicted the HLA-A and HLA-B alleles for most subjects in the first cohort.

V was cut back by 9 bases and J by 8 bases, leaving a gap of 13 bases between them. CDR1 and CDR2 were assigned from the germline V gene (reference sequence) as LNHDA and SQIVND. There are 11 amino acids in the CDR3, from cysteine to phenylalanine inclusive. This entry keeps only the CDR3 DNA: 33 bases, framed from base 1. Sequences were obtained from PBMCs. The receptor comes from a male donor in good health and CMV-seropositive. The chain employs TRBV19 and TRBJ1-2, with no confidently assigned D gene. This receptor carries the CDR3 CASSKLRGYTF. The DNA sequence is as follows: TGTGCCAGCTCAAAGTTACGGGGCTACACCTTC.